This T cell receptor (beta chain) derives from a study of T cells in Graves' hyperthyroidism and ophthalmopathy. The wider study: At the time of initial diagnosis and before any treatment, peripheral blood was collected. General observations from the study: Most thyroid-expanded clonotypes above 0.001 were also found in blood. Ophthalmopathy was predicted by the model a median of roughly 6.6 months ahead of onset.

The V and J ends lost 8 bases and 6 bases, in that order; junction bases with no gene match: 11. The length of the CDR3 is 14 residues. Germline CDR1 reads SNHLY; CDR2 reads FYNNEI. With duration under 3 months, ophthalmopathy was active: Clinical Activity Score at least 3, NOSPECS at least 4. Amplified TCR beta CDR3 regions came from RNA transcripts. A set of HTBI primers served as the primers for a first-round RT-PCR of the TCR CDR3. TCRdb used MiXCR to reprocess the multiplex PCR reads, holding one entry per CDR3 protein. The sample yields about 600,000 distinct CDR3 sequences, around 16% seen once. In regard to this clonotype: The antigen remains unidentified.

The chain is built from TRBV2 and TRBJ1-2, with 8 bases identical to TRBD1. Sequenced material: blood. The source of this sequence is a woman aged 40 to 55 with Graves' ophthalmopathy. CDR3 region: CASSPKATGDGYTF. The CDR3 DNA sequence: TGTGCCAGCTCCCCCAAGGCGACAGGGGATGGCTACACCTTC.